These 24 T cell receptor beta chains came from one sample sequenced in a study of control samples from healthy donors and cancer patients. Clones were sequenced by immunoSEQ multiplex PCR, and TCRdb holds only the in-frame ones, with some missing. The profile shows approximately 160,000 clones, around 93% of them singletons. The sequenced sample consisted of blood. These receptors were obtained from a woman between 55 and 75 years old in good health.

This chain connects TRBV6-5 to TRBJ2-1; D might be TRBD1 (5 bases). Trimming shortened V by 3 bases and J by 3 bases, and 12 bases separated the two germline ends. This CDR3 is built from 15 residues. The germline V gene has CDR1 MNHEY and CDR2 SVGAGI. The CDR3 here is CASSYRQGLYNEQFF. DNA for the CDR3: TGTGCCAGCAGTTATCGTCAGGGTCTCTACAATGAGCAGTTCTTC.

The chain carries TRBV5-1 and TRBJ1-1; 7 bases align to TRBD1. CDR3 length: 13 residues. With V trimmed by 7 bases and J by 1 base, 4 bases remained unmatched. In germline, CDR1 is SGHRS, CDR2 YFSETQ. The CDR3 DNA sequence: TGCGCCAGCTGGGACAGATCGAACACTGAAGCTTTCTTT. Protein: CASWDRSNTEAFF.

This clone was observed once. V and J are TRBV11-2 and TRBJ1-1; D gene ambiguous. The CDR3 extends over 11 amino acids. V dropped 1 base and J dropped 10 bases, with 7 bases sitting between them. Germline V lookup: CDR1 SGHAT, CDR2 FQNNGV. This chain's CDR3 is CASSLGSTAFF. CDR3 nucleotides: TGTGCCAGCAGCTTAGGGTCTACAGCTTTCTTT.

The chain links TRBV11-2 to TRBJ2-1; a possible D gene is TRBD2 (6 bases). V gave up 5 bases and J gave up 2 bases, with 7 bases separating them. The germline gives CDR1 SGHAT, CDR2 FQNNGV. The CDR3 contains 13 residues. The CDR3 sequence is CASSGGTYNEQFF. The CDR3 nucleotides are TGTGCCAGCAGCGGGGGGACCTACAATGAGCAGTTCTTC. The whole variable domain, filled in from reference TRBV11-2 and TRBJ2-1, reads EAGVAQSPRYKIIEKRQSVAFWCNPISGHATLYWYQQILGQGPKLLIQFQNNGVVDDSQLPKDRFSAERLKGVDSTLKIQPAKLEDSAVYLCASSGGTYNEQFFGPGTRLTVL.

V and J are TRBV5-1 and TRBJ1-4; tentative D call: TRBD1 (6 bases). V lost 0 bases and J 8 bases, leaving 11 bases between the germline ends. CDR1 and CDR2 from the germline V gene are SGHRS and YFSETQ. This CDR3 is built from 14 residues. The CDR3 nucleotides read TGCGCCAGCAGCTTGGAGGGGGTACGGGAAAAACTGTTTTTT. Its protein product is CASSLEGVREKLFF.

J is TRBJ1-5 and V is TRBV7-9; D unresolved. Germline CDR1 SEHNR, CDR2 FQNEAQ (reference sequence). The CDR3 has 15 residues. Trimming shortened V by 1 base and J by 0 bases, and 7 bases separated the two germline ends. The CDR3 loop reads CASSLGSNSNQPQHF. The CDR3 bases are TGTGCCAGCAGCTTAGGGTCGAATAGCAATCAGCCCCAGCATTTT.

This clone was observed once. The genes are TRBV5-5 and TRBJ2-1; no clear D. V lost 2 bases to trimming and J lost 6 bases, with 9 bases between them. The germline gives CDR1 SGHKS, CDR2 YYEKEE (reference sequence). The CDR3 length is 13 residues. Here the CDR3 reads CASSFLEFNEQFF. The CDR3 bases are TGTGCCAGCAGCTTCCTAGAGTTCAATGAGCAGTTCTTC. The variable domain in full, completed from reference TRBV5-5 and TRBJ2-1, reads DAGVTQSPTHLIKTRGQQVTLRCSPISGHKSVSWYQQVLGQGPQFIFQYYEKEERGRGNFPDRFSARQFPNYSSELNVNALLLGDSALYLCASSFLEFNEQFFGPGTRLTVL.

CDR3: CASKNRGSNQPQHF. The CDR3 nucleotides are TGTGCCAGTAAGAACAGGGGAAGCAATCAGCCCCAGCATTTT. The chain combines TRBV19 with TRBJ1-5, with 7 bases fitting TRBD1. Germline-derived CDR1 and CDR2 are LNHDA and SQIVND (reference sequence). The CDR3 totals 14 residues. The J segment lost 1 base and the V segment lost 7 bases, leaving 4 bases of the junction unmatched.

V is TRBV7-2 and J is TRBJ1-1; D may be TRBD1 (6 bases). Trimming left V 3 bases short and J 6 bases short, with 11 bases between. From germline, CDR1 is SGHTA and CDR2 FQGNSA. This CDR3 has 13 amino acids. Here the CDR3 reads CASSLTGGPEAFF. DNA of the CDR3: TGTGCCAGCAGCTTGACGGGGGGGCCTGAAGCTTTCTTT.

V usage is TRBV9 and J usage is TRBJ1-1; 10 positions match TRBD1. The CDR3 has 17 amino acids. With 3 bases clipped from V and 3 bases from J, the junction kept 11 bases outside the gene matches. From germline, CDR1 is SGDLS and CDR2 YYNGEE. The CDR3 sequence: CASSGTDRGQDHTEAFF. Written as DNA, the CDR3 is TGTGCCAGCAGCGGAACCGACAGGGGGCAAGACCACACTGAAGCTTTCTTT.

The chain uses TRBV6-2 or TRBV6-3 and TRBJ2-1; 9 bases match TRBD2. CDR3 length: 16 amino acids. With 3 bases clipped from V and 9 bases from J, the junction kept 12 bases outside the gene matches. CDR1 and CDR2 from the germline V gene are MNHEY and SVGEGT. Written as DNA, the CDR3 is TGTGCCAGCAGTTATGGCTCCGGGACTAGCATCGGTGAGCAGTTCTTC. This codes for CASSYGSGTSIGEQFF.

The chain carries TRBV29-1 and TRBJ1-1; D is undetermined. Germline CDR1 is SQVTM and CDR2 is ANQGSEA. V lost 7 bases, J lost 3 bases, and 12 bases lay in between. The CDR3 is 12 residues long. This CDR3 is CSAAAGDTEAFF. The CDR3, as DNA: TGCAGCGCCGCCGCGGGAGACACTGAAGCTTTCTTT.

This CDR3 is CASEGRLNTEAFF. The CDR3 DNA follows: TGTGCCAGCGAGGGACGGCTGAACACTGAAGCTTTCTTT. V and J are TRBV12-3 or TRBV12-4 and TRBJ1-1, with D maybe TRBD1 (5 bases). V dropped 8 bases and J dropped 0 bases, with 10 bases sitting between them. The CDR3 contains 13 residues.

The V and J genes are TRBV2 and TRBJ2-5; TRBD2 agrees at 13 bases. This CDR3 has 16 amino acids. Trimming cost V 8 bases and J 5 bases; bases outside gene matches: 11. The V gene's germline CDR1 is SNHLY and CDR2 FYNNEI. The CDR3, as DNA: TGTGCCAGCGGGAGCCAGACTAGCGGGGGGAGGGAGACCCAGTACTTC. Translated: CASGSQTSGGRETQYF.

The chain recombines TRBV27 with TRBJ1-5, with TRBD1 as a possible D gene (5 bases). Germline V gene sequence: CDR1 MNHEY, CDR2 SMNVEV (reference sequence). Trimming removed 6 bases from V and 8 bases from J, with 26 bases in between. This CDR3 region has 17 residues. The CDR3 nucleotides are TGTGCCAGCAGCCCGGGAGTGGGGCCTTCTTATGGGAAGCCCCAGCATTTT. It translates to CASSPGVGPSYGKPQHF.

The rearrangement joins TRBV7-2 to TRBJ2-5, with 8 bases matching TRBD1. V gave up 5 bases and J gave up 0 bases; unmatched junction bases: 5. The CDR3 runs 15 residues. Germline V gene data show CDR1 as SGHTA and CDR2 as FQGNSA. As DNA, the CDR3 is TGTGCCAGCAGCCCGGGACAGGTGTACCAAGAGACCCAGTACTTC. Translating it yields CASSPGQVYQETQYF.

This clone has a single count. The chain joins TRBV7-2 to TRBJ1-6; 7 bases map to TRBD1. Germline-derived CDR1 and CDR2 are SGHTA and FQGNSA. The CDR3 runs 15 residues. V shed 4 bases, J shed 9 bases, and the junction held 9 bases outside the gene matches. CDR3 in DNA: TGTGCCAGCAGCTCGGGACAGTTCTTGGGTTCACCCCTCCACTTT. Its protein is CASSSGQFLGSPLHF.

This clone came up once. The rearrangement uses TRBV4-3 and TRBJ2-7, with a weak D call TRBD2 (5 bases). This CDR3 contains 17 residues. Germline loops: CDR1 LGHNA, CDR2 YSLEER. Trimming pared 3 bases from V and 2 bases from J, leaving 20 bases between. CDR3 residues: CASSQALSGRGTYEQYF. The CDR3 coding sequence is TGCGCCAGCAGCCAGGCACTCTCGGGAAGAGGGACCTACGAGCAGTACTTC.

This rearrangement joins TRBV3-1 (or the pseudogene TRBV3-2) to TRBJ2-5, with D unresolved. Germline loops: CDR1 LGHDT, CDR2 YNNKEL (reference sequence). The CDR3 sequence is 12 residues long. Between the trimmed V and J ends, which lost 3 bases and 3 bases, there was a span of 5 bases. CDR3 sequence: CASSQNEETQYF. The CDR3 region has the DNA TGTGCCAGCAGCCAGAATGAAGAGACCCAGTACTTC.

This chain links TRBV6-5 with TRBJ2-3, with D possibly TRBD1 on 6 matching bases. The germline V gene encodes CDR1 MNHEY and CDR2 SVGAGI. The CDR3 consists of 14 residues. V lost 5 bases and J lost 1, with 10 bases in between. CDR3 sequence reads: CASSHRQGTDTQYF. CDR3 nucleotide sequence: TGTGCCAGCAGTCACCGACAGGGCACAGATACGCAGTATTTT.

The CDR3 DNA reads as TGTGCCAGCAGCCAAGATACTCCGGGTAAGAGCAATCAGCCCCAGCATTTT. Translated, it gives CASSQDTPGKSNQPQHF. This chain joins TRBV3-1 (or the pseudogene TRBV3-2) and TRBJ1-5, with no clear D. Between the trimmed V and J ends, which lost 0 bases and 1 base, there was a span of 13 bases. The CDR3 has 17 amino acids. The germline V gene has CDR1 LGHDT and CDR2 YNNKEL (reference sequence).

V usage is TRBV10-3 and J usage is TRBJ1-1; the D gene is possibly TRBD1 (5 bases). The CDR3 is 12 amino acids. Germline V gene data show CDR1 as ENHRY and CDR2 as SYGVKD. Between the trimmed V and J ends, which lost 0 bases and 11 bases, there was a span of 10 bases. For the CDR3, the DNA is TGTGCCATCAGTGAGTCGGGGGGTTCGGCTTTCTTT. Encoded protein: CAISESGGSAFF.

The gene calls are TRBV27 and TRBJ2-1, with a tentative D call TRBD2 (7 bases). V was cut by 8 bases and J by 6 bases, with 20 bases left in between. This CDR3 has 15 amino acids. Per the germline V gene, CDR1 is MNHEY and CDR2 is SMNVEV (reference sequence). CDR3 nucleotide sequence: TGTGCCAGCCACGTCCGGGGGGCTGAAAGCAATGAGCAGTTCTTC. This translates into CASHVRGAESNEQFF.

The chain combines TRBV3-1 (or the pseudogene TRBV3-2) with TRBJ2-1, with a weak D call TRBD1 (6 bases). Trimming cost V 3 bases and J 7 bases, with 16 bases left between them. CDR1 and CDR2 from the germline V gene are LGHDT and YNNKEL (reference sequence). The CDR3 is made up of 15 amino acids. CDR3 amino acids: CASSHYRVGQNEQFF. In nucleotides, the CDR3 is TGTGCCAGCAGCCACTACAGGGTCGGCCAAAATGAGCAGTTCTTC.